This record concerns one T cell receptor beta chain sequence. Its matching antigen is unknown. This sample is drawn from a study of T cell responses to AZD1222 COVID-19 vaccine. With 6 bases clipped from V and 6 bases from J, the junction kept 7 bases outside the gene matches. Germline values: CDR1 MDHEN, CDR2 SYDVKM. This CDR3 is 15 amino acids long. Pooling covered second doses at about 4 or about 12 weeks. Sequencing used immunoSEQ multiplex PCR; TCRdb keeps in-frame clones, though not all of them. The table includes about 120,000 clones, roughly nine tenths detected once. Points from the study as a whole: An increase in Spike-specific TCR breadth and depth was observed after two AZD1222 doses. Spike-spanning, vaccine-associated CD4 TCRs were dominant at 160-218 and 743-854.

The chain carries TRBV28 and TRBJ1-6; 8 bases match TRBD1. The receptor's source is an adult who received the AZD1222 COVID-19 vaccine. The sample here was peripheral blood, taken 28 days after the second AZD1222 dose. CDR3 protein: CASRLGGQANSPLHF. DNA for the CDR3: TGTGCCAGCAGGCTGGGGGGACAGGCTAATTCACCCCTCCACTTT.